This TCR beta chain was obtained from a study of T cells after yellow fever vaccination. In TCRdb, the 5' RACE reads were re-called with MiXCR into one record per CDR3 protein. The data contain around 320,000 distinct CDR3 sequences, about 10% of them singletons. This clonotype was detected only a few times. Its antigen is still unknown. Overall study results and limits: Reappearance after the booster was observed for most primary-vaccination clones (more than 95% CD4, about 86% CD8). A weaker secondary response peaked on day 5, the primary on day 15.

Germline-derived CDR1 and CDR2 are MGHRA and YSYEKL. The CDR3 runs 15 residues. V was pared by 6 bases and J by 4 bases, with 6 bases of the junction left unmatched. The sequencing used CD4+ T cells sorted from PBMCs, collected 45 days after the yellow fever booster vaccination. The chain uses TRBV4-1 and TRBJ2-2, with 9 bases fitting TRBD2. The source is a man younger than 35 who received the YFV17D yellow fever vaccine. CDR3 DNA sequence: TGCGCCAGCAGGCCTAGCGGGGCCGGCACCGGGGAGCTGTTTTTT. This sequence encodes CASRPSGAGTGELFF.